The 20 T cell receptor beta chains below come from one sample, sequenced in a study of blood T cell repertoires in COVID-19. TCRdb's copy holds only in-frame clones and misses some; the assay was immunoSEQ multiplex PCR. The sample includes fewer than 150,000 clones, more than 70% of them seen just once. The material sequenced was peripheral blood. These receptors were collected from a woman aged 30 to 39 who had recovered from COVID-19.

The rearrangement joins TRBV21-1 to TRBJ1-6. TRBV21-1 is shown as a pseudogene. The CDR3 covers 15 residues. Here the CDR3 reads CASSLQVGYNSPLHF. The CDR3 bases are TGTGCCAGCAGCTTGCAAGTCGGGTATAATTCACCCCTCCACTTT.

The chain joins TRBV7-9 to TRBJ2-7; possibly TRBD2 for D (6 bases). V was pared by 5 bases and J by 4 bases, with 15 bases between. There are 14 residues in the CDR3. Germline V lookup: CDR1 SEHNR, CDR2 FQNEAQ (reference sequence). The CDR3 DNA sequence: TGTGCCAGCAGCGAGGGAGGACGGTTGTACGAGCAGTACTTC. It is translated as CASSEGGRLYEQYF.

The gene calls are TRBV6-5 and TRBJ2-7, with 8 positions matching TRBD1. V lost 8 bases to trimming and J lost 0 bases; unmatched junction nucleotides: 9. This CDR3 has 15 amino acids. CDR1 and CDR2 from the germline V gene are MNHEY and SVGAGI. Here the CDR3 DNA reads TGTGCCAGCGAACTTACAGGGGGGTTCTCCTACGAGCAGTACTTC. This sequence encodes CASELTGGFSYEQYF.

The rearrangement uses TRBV6-6 and TRBJ2-2; weak D call: TRBD2 (5 bases). The CDR3 length is 16 residues. CDR1 MNHNY and CDR2 SVGAGI come from the germline V gene (reference sequence). Trimming removed 6 bases from V and 2 bases from J, with 16 bases in between. The CDR3: CASRSLTPSNTGELFF. In DNA form, the CDR3 reads TGTGCCAGCAGATCCCTGACCCCTAGCAACACCGGGGAGCTGTTTTTT.

The chain couples TRBV29-1 to TRBJ1-2; perhaps TRBD1 as D (5 bases). The CDR3 runs 14 residues. V lost 2 bases and J 1 base, leaving 11 bases between the germline ends. CDR1 is SQVTM, CDR2 ANQGSEA, per germline. The CDR3 loop is CSVEFGADNYGYTF. CDR3 nucleotide sequence: TGCAGCGTTGAATTTGGGGCAGATAACTATGGCTACACCTTC.

This clone appeared once. The chain carries TRBV5-4 and TRBJ1-2; 7 bases fit TRBD1. The V gene's germline CDR1 is SGHNT and CDR2 YYREEE (reference sequence). Trimming cost V 4 bases and J 4 bases; bases outside gene matches: 7. The CDR3 runs to 14 residues. This CDR3 reads CASSRDGTAYGYTF. DNA for the CDR3: TGTGCCAGCAGCCGGGACGGGACAGCCTATGGCTACACCTTC.

The chain links TRBV15 to TRBJ1-1; D is unresolved. Germline V gives CDR1 LNHNV, CDR2 YYDKDF (reference sequence). The germline V and J ends were trimmed by 6 bases and 0 bases, with 5 bases remaining between them. This CDR3 has 12 amino acids. CDR3 sequence: CATSGLNTEAFF. In DNA, the CDR3 is TGTGCCACCAGTGGCTTGAACACTGAAGCTTTCTTT.

The genes are TRBV5-1 and TRBJ1-1; no definite D call. Between the trimmed V and J ends, which lost 9 bases and 1 base, there was a span of 13 bases. The CDR3 runs to 13 residues. Germline V lookup: CDR1 SGHRS, CDR2 YFSETQ. The CDR3 region is CATLEPGNTEAFF. CDR3 sequence (DNA): TGCGCCACCCTGGAACCGGGGAACACTGAAGCTTTCTTT.

The chain recombines TRBV14 with TRBJ2-1; TRBD2 aligns across 12 bases. Germline CDR1 and CDR2: SGHDN and FVKESK. The ends lost 6 bases at V and 5 bases at J; junction bases unmatched: 5. The CDR3 spans 15 residues. In nucleotides, the CDR3 is TGTGCCAGCAGTCCTCGGACTAGCGGGAACAATGAGCAGTTCTTC. This sequence encodes CASSPRTSGNNEQFF.

This clone is a singleton in its sample. The genes are TRBV9 and TRBJ2-5; 8 nucleotides agree with TRBD2. The CDR3 loop spans 17 amino acids. V dropped 1 base and J dropped 4; count of bases not matched to a gene: 12. Germline V gene sequence: CDR1 SGDLS, CDR2 YYNGEE. DNA for the CDR3: TGTGCCAGCAGCGTAAAGGGCGGTGCGGGGGGTGGAGAGACCCAGTACTTC. As protein: CASSVKGGAGGGETQYF.

This chain connects TRBV4-1 to TRBJ2-1; TRBD1 matches at 10 bases. Germline lookup yields CDR1 MGHRA and CDR2 YSYEKL. This CDR3 is 15 amino acids long. Trimming took 0 bases from V and 9 from J; bases not matched to a gene: 5. CDR3 residues: CASSQESGDRGEQFF. CDR3 nucleotides: TGCGCCAGCAGCCAAGAGTCAGGGGACAGGGGTGAGCAGTTCTTC.

This clone appeared a few times. In DNA form, the CDR3 reads TGTGCCAGCAGTCCCAGGGCTGCTAACTATGGCTACACCTTC. Translation: CASSPRAANYGYTF. J is TRBJ1-2 and V is TRBV6-5; the D gene is possibly TRBD1 (5 bases). The CDR3 length is 14 residues. Trimming removed 5 bases at V and 0 bases at J, with 10 bases between. Germline V CDR1 and CDR2: MNHEY, SVGAGI.

This chain joins TRBV6-5 and TRBJ1-1; D is unclear. CDR1 is MNHEY, CDR2 SVGAGI, per germline. V was pared by 8 bases and J by 1 base, with 8 bases between. This CDR3 comprises 12 residues. The CDR3, as DNA: TGTGCCAGCCAGGCCGGGAACACTGAAGCTTTCTTT. It yields the protein CASQAGNTEAFF.

This clone was detected only a few times. This chain joins TRBV27 and TRBJ1-5; TRBD1 might be the D (6 bases). In germline, CDR1 is MNHEY, CDR2 SMNVEV (reference sequence). V dropped 1 base and J dropped 7 bases, with 8 bases sitting between them. This CDR3 comprises 13 residues. CDR3 coding DNA: TGTGCCAGCAGTTTATACAGGGAACAGCCCCAGCATTTT. It is translated as CASSLYREQPQHF.

J is TRBJ2-1 and V is TRBV6-6; 10 positions agree with TRBD1. The CDR3 totals 15 residues. CDR1 is MNHNY, CDR2 SVGAGI, per germline (reference sequence). V shed 5 bases, J shed 7 bases, and the junction held 8 bases outside the gene matches. The CDR3 DNA sequence: TGTGCCAGCAGTACCGACAGGGGGCTGGGTAATGAGCAGTTCTTC. Amino acids: CASSTDRGLGNEQFF.

The genes are TRBV19 and TRBJ1-2; the D gene is possibly TRBD1 (5 bases). The V gene's germline CDR1 is LNHDA and CDR2 SQIVND (reference sequence). The CDR3 contains 15 residues. Trimming removed 5 bases at V and 0 bases at J, with 13 bases between. In DNA, the CDR3 is TGTGCCAGTAGTCTCAGGGAAACTGCTAACTATGGCTACACCTTC. Its protein is CASSLRETANYGYTF.

The chain employs TRBV4-1 and TRBJ1-4, with D hard to call. This CDR3 region has 14 residues. Germline V lookup: CDR1 MGHRA, CDR2 YSYEKL. V was pared by 2 bases and J by 5 bases, with 9 bases between. The CDR3 loop is CASSQNRGNEKLFF. CDR3 DNA: TGCGCCAGCAGCCAAAACCGGGGAAATGAAAAACTGTTTTTT.

V gene TRBV5-6 combines with J gene TRBJ1-1; 8 bases are a match to TRBD1. The CDR3 totals 15 residues. Losses at the gene ends were 4 bases for V and 4 bases for J; bases not matched to a gene: 9. Germline V lookup: CDR1 SGHDT, CDR2 YYEEEE. The CDR3 reads CASSVDGQGGTEAFF. CDR3 coding DNA: TGTGCCAGCAGCGTCGACGGACAGGGAGGCACTGAAGCTTTCTTT.

This clone has a single count. V and J are TRBV29-1 and TRBJ2-3; TRBD2 matches at 7 bases. The CDR3 is 13 amino acids. Germline CDR1 reads SQVTM; CDR2 reads ANQGSEA. V trimming: 5 bases; J trimming: 0 bases; junction bases outside the gene matches: 2. Written as DNA, the CDR3 is TGCAGCGTTTCGCGGGGGAGCACAGATACGCAGTATTTT. It codes for CSVSRGSTDTQYF.

This clone was seen at least ten times. The CDR3 DNA reads as TGTGCCAGCAGGAACTATATGGGGTTCGGGGACACTGAAGCTTTCTTT. This sequence encodes CASRNYMGFGDTEAFF. The chain links TRBV5-5 to TRBJ1-1; D gene uncertain. The germline V and J ends were trimmed by 5 bases and 3 bases, with 20 bases remaining between them. Germline V gene data show CDR1 as SGHKS and CDR2 as YYEKEE (reference sequence). The CDR3 sequence is 16 residues long.